Described below is a single TCR beta chain sequence and its context. The target antigen is unknown. The data were obtained in a study of cytomegalovirus exposure and HLA in healthy donors. Germline CDR1 is MNHEY and CDR2 is SMNVEV (reference sequence). This CDR3 region has 14 residues. Trimming cost V 6 bases and J 4 bases; bases outside gene matches: 8. Points from the study as a whole: With later analysis, a missense DCLRE1C variant became linked to TCR beta V- and J-gene trimming.

The study ran its PCR with 60 Vbeta and 13 Jbeta primers. Only in-frame clones appear in the TCRdb table, and some are missing; sequencing was by immunoSEQ multiplex PCR. The sample has under 200,000 clones, over 75% seen once; the top ten hold roughly 10%. This TCR was recovered from a man aged 18 to 30 in good health and CMV-seropositive. The rearrangement joins TRBV27 to TRBJ1-2; TRBD1 matches 7 bases. The sequencing input was PBMCs. The CDR3 DNA reads TGTGCCAGCAGCCCCATGGGACAGATCTATGGCTACACCTTC. It encodes CASSPMGQIYGYTF.